This T cell receptor beta chain was captured by sequencing in a study of CD8 T cells in ankylosing spondylitis. Germline lookup yields CDR1 MNHNS and CDR2 SASEGT. The J segment lost 9 bases and the V segment lost 6 bases, leaving 6 bases of the junction unmatched. The CDR3 sequence is 14 residues long. Overall study findings and caveats: Disease-linked clones were reportedly significantly enriched in matched ankylosing spondylitis synovial fluid.

This clonotype showed up many times. Its antigen remains unidentified. Using its own MiXCR run on the 5' RACE reads, TCRdb lists one record per CDR3 protein. The data contain more than 300,000 distinct CDR3 sequences, about 9.9% of them singletons. The sequencing sample was made of blood, either unsorted or a sorted T cell fraction (not recorded which). The chain has TRBV6-1 and TRBJ1-6; 9 positions match TRBD1. This TCR was sampled from a female donor with ankylosing spondylitis or in good health (not recorded which). The CDR3 sequence is CASRIQGAASPLHF. DNA for the CDR3: TGTGCCAGCAGGATACAGGGGGCAGCTTCACCCCTCCACTTT.